The TCR beta chain under discussion was sequenced for a study of glioma-infiltrating T cells after dendritic cell vaccination. Regarding time point: after dendritic cell vaccination, including at tumor progression/relapse. This CDR3 has 15 amino acids. The germline V gene encodes CDR1 MDHEN and CDR2 SYDVKM. The table came from immunoSEQ multiplex PCR; TCRdb's copy has only in-frame clones and leaves some out. The table includes tens of thousands of clones, around 85% detected once. A remark on this clone: Compared with germline, one end of the junction differs, possibly owing to a read error.

This receptor was obtained from a human donor with glioblastoma. The chain uses TRBV28 and TRBJ2-1; no definite D call. Source: blood, taken after dendritic cell vaccination. The CDR3: CASSLEYPSYNKQFF. For the CDR3, the DNA is TGTGCCAGCAGTTTGGAGTACCCCTCCTACAATAAGCAGTTCTTC.